Judged by abundance, the clone carrying this T cell receptor (beta chain) is medium-sized. The target antigen is unknown. This beta chain slipped into a library made for alpha chains as a stray read, so its size is not meaningful. The library protocol tagged each TCR cDNA with a unique molecular identifier. Using its own MiXCR run on the 5' RACE reads, TCRdb lists one record per CDR3 protein. The sample holds about 6,000 distinct CDR3 sequences, around 13% seen once. Per germline, CDR1 MDHEN and CDR2 SYDVKM. V was clipped by 5 bases and J by 1 base, with 18 bases between them. The CDR3 covers 16 residues. This sample was included in a study of spatial heterogeneity in lung cancer. General study points: Tumor mutation counts were tracked by expanded intratumoral alpha and beta TCR counts.

As to time point: sample taken at primary tumor resection. V is TRBV28 and J is TRBJ2-7; D gene unclear. The TCR sequence derives from a male donor with early-stage non-small cell lung cancer. The specimen was lung tumor tissue, collected at surgery. The CDR3, as DNA: TGTGCCAGCAGTCGGACGACCTCGGACCTTTCCTACGAGCAGTACTTC. Translation gives CASSRTTSDLSYEQYF. The variable domain in full, with the rest retrieved from reference TRBV28 and TRBJ2-7, is DVKVTQSSRYLVKRTGEKVFLECVQDMDHENMFWYRQDPGLGLRLIYFSYDVKMKEKGDIPEGYSVSREKKERFSLILESASTNQTSMYLCASSRTTSDLSYEQYFGPGTRLTVT.